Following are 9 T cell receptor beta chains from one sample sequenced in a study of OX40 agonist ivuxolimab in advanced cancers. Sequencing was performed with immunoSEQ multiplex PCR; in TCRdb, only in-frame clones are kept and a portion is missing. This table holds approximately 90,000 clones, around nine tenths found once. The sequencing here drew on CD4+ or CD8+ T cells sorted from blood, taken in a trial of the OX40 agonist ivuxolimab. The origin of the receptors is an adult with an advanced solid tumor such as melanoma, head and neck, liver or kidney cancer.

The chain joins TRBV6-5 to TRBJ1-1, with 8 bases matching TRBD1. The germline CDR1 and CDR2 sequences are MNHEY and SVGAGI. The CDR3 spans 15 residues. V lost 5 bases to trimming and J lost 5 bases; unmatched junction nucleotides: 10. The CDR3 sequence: CASSRRTGRGTEAFF. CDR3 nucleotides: TGTGCCAGCAGTAGACGGACAGGGAGAGGAACTGAAGCTTTCTTT.

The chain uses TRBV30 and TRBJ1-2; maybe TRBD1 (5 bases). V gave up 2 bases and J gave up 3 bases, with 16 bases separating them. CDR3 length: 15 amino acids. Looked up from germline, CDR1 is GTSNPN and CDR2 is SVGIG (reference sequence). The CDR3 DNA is TGTGCCTGGAGTCCCATAGGCAGGGCTGACTATGGCTACACCTTC. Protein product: CAWSPIGRADYGYTF.

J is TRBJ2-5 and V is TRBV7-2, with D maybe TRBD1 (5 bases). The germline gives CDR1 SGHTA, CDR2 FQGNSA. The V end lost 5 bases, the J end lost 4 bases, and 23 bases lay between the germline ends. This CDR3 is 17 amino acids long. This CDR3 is CASSENRGAALGETQYF. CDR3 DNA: TGTGCCAGCAGCGAAAATCGTGGGGCGGCGCTGGGAGAGACCCAGTACTTC.

The DNA for the CDR3 is TGTGCCTGGAGTTTTGGGACCCCGTGGGGCTACACCTTC. Translating gives CAWSFGTPWGYTF. The V call is TRBV30, the J call TRBJ1-2; D is possibly TRBD1 (5 bases). Germline-derived CDR1 and CDR2 are GTSNPN and SVGIG (reference sequence). V lost 2 bases and J 8 bases, leaving 15 bases between the germline ends. The CDR3 is made up of 13 amino acids.

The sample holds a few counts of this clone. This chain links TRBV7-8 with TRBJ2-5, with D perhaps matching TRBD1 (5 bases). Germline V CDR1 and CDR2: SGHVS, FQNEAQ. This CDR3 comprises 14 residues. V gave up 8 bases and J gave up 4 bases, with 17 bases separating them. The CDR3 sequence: CASGALAHGETQYF. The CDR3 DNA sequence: TGTGCCAGCGGGGCGTTGGCGCATGGAGAGACCCAGTACTTC.

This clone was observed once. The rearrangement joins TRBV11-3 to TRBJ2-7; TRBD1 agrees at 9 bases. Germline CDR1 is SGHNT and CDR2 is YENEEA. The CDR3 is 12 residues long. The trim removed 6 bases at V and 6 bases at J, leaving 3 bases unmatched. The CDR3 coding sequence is TGTGCCAGCAGGGGACAGGGAAGCGAGCAGTACTTC. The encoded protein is CASRGQGSEQYF.

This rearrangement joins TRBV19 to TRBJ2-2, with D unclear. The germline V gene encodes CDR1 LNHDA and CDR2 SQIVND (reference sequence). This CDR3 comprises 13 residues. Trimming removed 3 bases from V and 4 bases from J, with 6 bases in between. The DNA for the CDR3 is TGTGCCAGTAGTATCACGCGCACCGGGGAGCTGTTTTTT. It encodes CASSITRTGELFF.

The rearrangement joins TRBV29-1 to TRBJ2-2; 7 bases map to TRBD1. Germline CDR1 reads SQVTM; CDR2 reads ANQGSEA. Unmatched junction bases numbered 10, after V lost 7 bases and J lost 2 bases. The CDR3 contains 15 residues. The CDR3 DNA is TGCAGCGGCAAAACAGGGGCCGCCAACACCGGGGAGCTGTTTTTT. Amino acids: CSGKTGAANTGELFF.

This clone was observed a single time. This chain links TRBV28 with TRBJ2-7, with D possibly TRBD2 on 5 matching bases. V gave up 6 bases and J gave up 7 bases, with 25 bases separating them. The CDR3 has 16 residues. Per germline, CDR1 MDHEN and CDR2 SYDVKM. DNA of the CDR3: TGTGCCAGCAGCCCAACCCCGGGCCGCCGTCGCGGGGAGCAGTACTTC. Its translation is CASSPTPGRRRGEQYF.